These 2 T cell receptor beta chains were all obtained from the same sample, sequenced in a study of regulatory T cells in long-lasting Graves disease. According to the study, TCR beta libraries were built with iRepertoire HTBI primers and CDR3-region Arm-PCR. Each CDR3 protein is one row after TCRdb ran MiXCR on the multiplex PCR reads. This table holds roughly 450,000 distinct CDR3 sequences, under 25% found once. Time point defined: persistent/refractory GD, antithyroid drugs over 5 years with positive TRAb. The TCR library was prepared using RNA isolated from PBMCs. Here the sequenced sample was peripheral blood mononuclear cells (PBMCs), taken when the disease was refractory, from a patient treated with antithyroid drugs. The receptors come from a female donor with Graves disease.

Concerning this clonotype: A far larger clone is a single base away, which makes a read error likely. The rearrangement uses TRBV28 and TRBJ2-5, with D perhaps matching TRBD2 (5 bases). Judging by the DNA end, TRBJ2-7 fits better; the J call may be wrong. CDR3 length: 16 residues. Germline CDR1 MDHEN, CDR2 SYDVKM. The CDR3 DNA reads TGTGCCAGCAGTCCTCACGATCGGCGGGCGACCCACGAGCAGTACTTC. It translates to CASSPHDRRATHEQYF.

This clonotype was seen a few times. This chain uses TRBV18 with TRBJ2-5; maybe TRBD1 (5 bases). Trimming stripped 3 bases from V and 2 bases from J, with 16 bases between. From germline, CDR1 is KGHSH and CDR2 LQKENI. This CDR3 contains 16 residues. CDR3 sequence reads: CASSPMDTTDQETQYF. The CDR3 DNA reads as TGTGCCAGCTCACCGATGGACACCACAGATCAAGAGACCCAGTACTTC.